This entry lists 4 T cell receptor beta chains sequenced from one sample in a study of PD-1 blockade in classical Hodgkin lymphoma. Every patient experienced relapse after autologous stem cell transplantation, and brentuximab vedotin exposure varied. TCRdb's table, derived via immunoSEQ multiplex PCR, lists solely in-frame clones and lacks some. The table records some 95,000 clones, roughly nine tenths of them present only once. The sequenced sample was peripheral blood mononuclear cells (PBMCs), obtained before the second cycle of nivolumab. The receptors stem from a human donor with classical Hodgkin lymphoma.

The gene calls are TRBV28 and TRBJ2-7, with a possible D match to TRBD2 (6 bases). The germline V gene encodes CDR1 MDHEN and CDR2 SYDVKM. CDR3 length equals 14 residues. V dropped 6 bases and J dropped 3 bases, with 15 bases sitting between them. The CDR3 region has the DNA TGTGCCAGCAGCCCTCTAGCGTCGATCTACGAGCAGTACTTC. Protein sequence: CASSPLASIYEQYF.

This clone was observed a few times. The chain recombines TRBV5-4 with TRBJ2-3, with 9 bases that match TRBD2. Looked up from germline, CDR1 is SGHNT and CDR2 is YYREEE (reference sequence). The CDR3 sequence is 16 residues long. J gave up 0 bases and V 4 bases, and 6 bases lay outside the gene matches. CDR3 coding DNA: TGTGCCAGCAGCCTGAAGCGGGAGGCTAGCACAGATACGCAGTATTTT. It yields the protein CASSLKREASTDTQYF. The full variable domain, rest sourced from reference TRBV5-4 and TRBJ2-3, is ETGVTQSPTHLIKTRGQQVTLRCSSQSGHNTVSWYQQALGQGPQFIFQYYREEENGRGNFPPRFSGLQFPNYSSELNVNALELDDSALYLCASSLKREASTDTQYFGPGTRLTVL.

The CDR3 is CASSVAGQGRQETQYF. CDR3 DNA: TGTGCCAGCAGCGTAGCGGGACAGGGTCGACAAGAGACCCAGTACTTC. The chain has TRBV9 and TRBJ2-5; 9 positions match TRBD1. J gave up 2 bases and V 0 bases, and 5 bases lay outside the gene matches. Germline CDR1 SGDLS, CDR2 YYNGEE. This CDR3 has 16 residues.

The chain carries TRBV27 and TRBJ2-7, with 7 bases fitting TRBD2. CDR3 length equals 13 residues. The germline V gene encodes CDR1 MNHEY and CDR2 SMNVEV (reference sequence). After removal of 8 bases from V and 2 bases from J, the junction contained 6 bases not matched to a gene. The chain's CDR3 is CASASGATYEQYF. Written as DNA, the CDR3 is TGTGCCAGCGCCAGCGGGGCTACCTACGAGCAGTACTTC.